This T cell receptor (beta chain) was observed in a study of shared clonotypes between healthy human individuals. TCRdb keeps only in-frame clones here, not all; method: immunoSEQ multiplex PCR. This sample carries about 1 million clones, under 80% of them seen once, and the ten largest clones take approximately 1.5%. The sample holds a few counts of this clone. The ends were cut back, 10 bases at V and 8 bases at J, with 23 bases in the middle. There are 14 residues in the CDR3. Germline CDR1 LNHDA, CDR2 SQIVND (reference sequence). The rearrangement links TRBV19 to TRBJ1-2; possibly TRBD1 for D (6 bases). The clonotype comes from a man between 18 and 29 years old in good health. The sample consisted of memory CD4+ T cells sorted from blood. Stated subset: CD45RA-negative fraction. The DNA for the CDR3 is TGTGCCACCGCGAAAAGACAGGACACTATGGGCTACACCTTC. It encodes CATAKRQDTMGYTF. The full variable domain, in which reference TRBV19 and TRBJ1-2 provide the parts outside the CDR3, is DGGITQSPKYLFRKEGQNVTLSCEQNLNHDAMYWYRQDPGQGLRLIYYSQIVNDFQKGDIAEGYSVSREKKESFPLTVTSAQKNPTAFYLCATAKRQDTMGYTFGSGTRLTVV.